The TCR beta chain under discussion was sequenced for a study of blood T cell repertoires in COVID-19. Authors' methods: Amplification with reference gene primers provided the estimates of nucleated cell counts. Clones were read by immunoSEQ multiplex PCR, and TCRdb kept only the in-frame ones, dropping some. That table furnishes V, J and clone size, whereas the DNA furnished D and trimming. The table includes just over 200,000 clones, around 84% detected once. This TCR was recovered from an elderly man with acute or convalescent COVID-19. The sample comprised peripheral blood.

CDR3 in amino acids: CASSLTTGGYEQYF. Written as DNA, the CDR3 is TGTGCCAGCAGTCTTACGACAGGGGGCTACGAGCAGTACTTC. The chain carries TRBV27 and TRBJ2-7; 9 bases line up with TRBD1. V gave up 5 bases and J gave up 3 bases; unmatched junction bases: 5. CDR1 and CDR2 (germline): MNHEY, SMNVEV (reference sequence). The CDR3 extends over 14 amino acids.